What follows are 10 T cell receptor beta chains derived from one specimen sequenced in a study of cytomegalovirus exposure and HLA in healthy donors. Measured with immunoSEQ multiplex PCR; TCRdb has only the in-frame clones, and not every one. The table has approximately 300,000 clones, about nine tenths seen once. Sample: PBMCs. The receptor set was obtained from a woman aged 30 to 39 in good health and CMV-seropositive.

This sequence joins TRBV19 and TRBJ1-2; D call uncertain. Germline loops: CDR1 LNHDA, CDR2 SQIVND (reference sequence). The CDR3 totals 13 residues. V was pared by 5 bases and J by 2 bases, with 9 bases between. CDR3: CASSAQENYGYTF. DNA for the CDR3: TGTGCCAGTAGTGCCCAGGAGAACTATGGCTACACCTTC.

This chain joins TRBV19 and TRBJ1-2; D is possibly TRBD1 (6 bases). Trimming cost V 4 bases and J 7 bases, with 19 bases left between them. CDR3 length: 15 residues. Germline loops: CDR1 LNHDA, CDR2 SQIVND (reference sequence). The CDR3 DNA reads TGTGCCAGTAGTAGACGGGACACCGGAAAGGGTGGCTACACCTTC. It codes for CASSRRDTGKGGYTF.

The chain joins TRBV5-6 to TRBJ2-1, with TRBD1 matching over 7 bases. Germline V gene sequence: CDR1 SGHDT, CDR2 YYEEEE. The CDR3 has 15 residues. With V trimmed by 4 bases and J by 2 bases, 6 bases remained unmatched. The CDR3 loop is CASSKTGSTYNEQFF. The CDR3 DNA is TGTGCCAGCAGCAAGACAGGGTCTACCTACAATGAGCAGTTCTTC.

V gene TRBV29-1 combines with J gene TRBJ2-7, with D possibly matching TRBD1 (5 bases). With 5 bases removed from V and 0 bases from J, the gap between germline ends came to 11 bases. Germline CDR1 and CDR2: SQVTM and ANQGSEA. The CDR3 sequence is 13 residues long. CDR3 bases: TGCAGCGTTACAAGGACAACCTCCTACGAGCAGTACTTC. Translating it yields CSVTRTTSYEQYF.

V gene TRBV14 combines with J gene TRBJ2-7; D unresolved. The CDR3 runs 13 residues. V dropped 1 base and J dropped 3 bases, with 7 bases sitting between them. Germline V gene lookup returns CDR1 SGHDN and CDR2 FVKESK. The CDR3 is CASSQGVGYEQYF. CDR3 nucleotides: TGTGCCAGCAGCCAAGGGGTTGGCTACGAGCAGTACTTC.

The rearrangement links TRBV10-3 to TRBJ2-7; unclear D gene. CDR1 is ENHRY, CDR2 SYGVKD, per germline. V was cut by 3 bases and J by 0 bases, with 15 bases left in between. The CDR3 is 16 residues long. CDR3 in DNA: TGTGCCATCAGTGATTTCATTCTCCGGAGCTCCTACGAGCAGTACTTC. Translated, it gives CAISDFILRSSYEQYF.

The CDR3 bases are TGCGCCAGCAGTCAAAAGCGAGCCGGGACAGTGGCCGATGAGCAGTTCTTC. Translated, it gives CASSQKRAGTVADEQFF. The rearrangement joins TRBV23-1 to TRBJ2-1; 7 nucleotides line up with TRBD1. TRBV23-1 is an open reading frame whose function is uncertain. The trim removed 2 bases at V and 8 bases at J, leaving 15 bases unmatched. The CDR3 has 17 amino acids.

The genes are TRBV5-6 and TRBJ2-7; 7 bases agree with TRBD2. Germline-derived CDR1 and CDR2 are SGHDT and YYEEEE. V trimming: 2 bases; J trimming: 3 bases; junction bases outside the gene matches: 8. The CDR3 spans 15 residues. Here the CDR3 DNA reads TGTGCCAGCAGCTTCCGTGCGGGAGAGGGCTACGAGCAGTACTTC. Translation gives CASSFRAGEGYEQYF.

The rearrangement joins TRBV5-4 to TRBJ2-1; D gene unclear. Germline V lookup: CDR1 SGHNT, CDR2 YYREEE (reference sequence). The CDR3 loop spans 18 amino acids. Trimming left V 2 bases short and J 3 bases short, with 21 bases between. CDR3 coding DNA: TGTGCCAGCAGCTTATTTGTGGCCCTCGGGTTAAACTACAATGAGCAGTTCTTC. Translating gives CASSLFVALGLNYNEQFF.

The J gene is TRBJ1-5, the V gene TRBV5-1, with unresolved D. V was clipped by 8 bases and J by 0 bases, with 15 bases between them. The length of the CDR3 is 15 residues. Per germline, CDR1 SGHRS and CDR2 YFSETQ. CDR3 amino acids: CASRWTPDSNQPQHF. DNA of the CDR3: TGCGCCAGTCGCTGGACGCCTGATAGCAATCAGCCCCAGCATTTT.